Listed below are T cell receptor beta chains from one sample, sequenced in a study of tumor and adjacent non-tumor tissue in lung cancer. TCRdb called the multiplex PCR reads again in MiXCR, with one record for every CDR3 protein. The sample carries 50,000 or so distinct CDR3 sequences, 70% to 80% recorded once. Sequenced input: distant non-tumor lung tissue. These receptors came from a woman aged 60-75 years with non-small cell lung cancer. Each CDR3 is given with its conserved first and last residue. The D gene is left open where the match is weak. Size is stated for part of the rows, as once, few or many counts, or as a class when the clone is expanded.

clone size	V gene	J gene	D gene	CDR3 protein	CDR3 DNA
-	TRBV6-2/TRBV6-3	TRBJ1-5	-	CASSPLARSNQPHHF	TGTGCCAGCAGTCCCCTTGCAAGGAGCAATCAGCCCCATCATTTT
-	TRBV28	TRBJ2-3	TRBD2	CTSSLAGRGALNTQYF	TGTACCAGCAGTTTAGCGGGACGGGGAGCACTGAATACGCAGTATTTT
-	TRBV29-1	TRBJ1-2	TRBD1	CSPQGVGIANYGYIF	TGCAGCCCCCAGGGGGTCGGGATTGCTAATTATGGCTACATCTTC
-	TRBV11-2	TRBJ1-1	-	CADSLDGYTEVFF	TGTGCCGACAGCCTAGACGGGTACACTGAAGTTTTCTTT
-	TRBV29-1	TRBJ1-2	-	CSVSRGMNYGYTF	TGCAGCGTTTCAAGGGGTATGAACTATGGCTACACCTTC
-	TRBV6-2/TRBV6-3	TRBJ2-2	-	CASRTGAVNTGELFF	TGTGCCAGCAGAACCGGGGCAGTGAACACCGGGGAGCTGTTTTTT
-	TRBV20-1	TRBJ2-1	TRBD1	CNARAQGVPPNEQFF	TGCAATGCTAGAGCTCAGGGGGTACCCCCCAATGAGCAGTTCTTC
-	TRBV6-5	TRBJ2-6	-	CAISRQGGGGANALTF	TGTGCCATCAGTCGGCAGGGAGGAGGGGGGGCCAACGCCCTGACTTTC
-	TRBV29-1	TRBJ1-2	TRBD1	CSPQGVGIINYGYTF	TGCAGCCCCCAGGGGGTCGGGATTATTAACTATGGCTACACCTTC
-	TRBV12-3/TRBV12-4	TRBJ2-5	TRBD2	CASSPNGGSEETQYF	TGTGCCAGCAGTCCCAACGGCGGGAGTGAGGAGACCCAGTACTTC
-	TRBV29-1	TRBJ1-2	TRBD1	CSDRGGINGYTF	TGCAGCGACAGAGGGGGCATCAACGGCTACACCTTC
-	TRBV6-2/TRBV6-3	TRBJ2-2	TRBD1	CTSRAWDRNLNIGELFF	TGTACCAGCAGGGCCTGGGACAGAAACTTGAACATCGGGGAGCTGTTTTTT
-	TRBV5-8	TRBJ2-7	-	CASIAGTLDGYEQYF	TGTGCCAGCATCGCGGGGACCCTCGACGGCTACGAGCAGTACTTC
-	TRBV6-2/TRBV6-3	TRBJ1-1	-	CASNPGLNTEAFF	TGTGCCAGCAATCCGGGACTGAACACAGAAGCTTTCTTT
-	TRBV28	TRBJ1-2	-	CASTQRRARDYGYTF	TGTGCCAGCACCCAGAGGAGGGCTAGGGACTATGGCTACACCTTC
-	TRBV6-5	TRBJ1-6	TRBD1	CASVQTGGSYNSALHF	TGTGCCAGCGTACAGACAGGGGGCTCCTATAATTCAGCCCTCCACTTC
many	TRBV6-2/TRBV6-3	TRBJ2-1	-	CASRPGGASYNEQFF	TGTGCCAGCAGGCCCGGGGGAGCCTCCTACAATGAGCAGTTCTTC
-	TRBV6-2/TRBV6-3	TRBJ2-1	-	CASIYGGTSINEQFF	TGTGCCAGCATTTACGGCGGTACCTCAATCAATGAGCAGTTCTTC
many	TRBV12-3/TRBV12-4	TRBJ2-3	TRBD2	CASSFNRAGGTDTQYF	TGTGCCAGCAGTTTTAACCGGGCGGGAGGCACAGATACGCAGTATTTT
-	TRBV20-1	TRBJ2-1	TRBD2	CSEPSGSSEFF	TGCAGTGAGCCTAGCGGGAGTTCAGAGTTCTTC